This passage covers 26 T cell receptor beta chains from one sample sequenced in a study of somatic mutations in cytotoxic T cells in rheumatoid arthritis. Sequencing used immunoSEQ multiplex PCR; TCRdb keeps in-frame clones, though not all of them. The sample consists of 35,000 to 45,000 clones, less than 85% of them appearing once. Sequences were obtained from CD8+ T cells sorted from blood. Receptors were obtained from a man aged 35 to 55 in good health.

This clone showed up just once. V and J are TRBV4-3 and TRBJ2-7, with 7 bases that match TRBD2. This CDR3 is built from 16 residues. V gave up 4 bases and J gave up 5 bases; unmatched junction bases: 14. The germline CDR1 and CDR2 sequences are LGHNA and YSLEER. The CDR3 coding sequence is TGCGCCAGCAGCCCGACTCCGGGGGGAGGGCCAGACGAGCAGTACTTC. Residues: CASSPTPGGGPDEQYF.

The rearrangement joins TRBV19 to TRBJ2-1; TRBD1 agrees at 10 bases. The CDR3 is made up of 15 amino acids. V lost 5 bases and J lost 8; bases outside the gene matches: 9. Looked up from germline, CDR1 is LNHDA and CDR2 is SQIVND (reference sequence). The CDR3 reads CASSLGQGGSDEQFF. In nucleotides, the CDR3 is TGTGCCAGTAGTTTAGGACAGGGGGGATCGGATGAGCAGTTCTTC.

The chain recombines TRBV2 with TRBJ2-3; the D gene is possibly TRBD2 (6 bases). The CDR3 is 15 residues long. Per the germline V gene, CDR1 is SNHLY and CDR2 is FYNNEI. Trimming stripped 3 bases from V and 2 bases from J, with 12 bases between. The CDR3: CASSEGGITTDTQYF. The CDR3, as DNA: TGTGCCAGCAGTGAGGGCGGGATCACCACAGATACGCAGTATTTT.

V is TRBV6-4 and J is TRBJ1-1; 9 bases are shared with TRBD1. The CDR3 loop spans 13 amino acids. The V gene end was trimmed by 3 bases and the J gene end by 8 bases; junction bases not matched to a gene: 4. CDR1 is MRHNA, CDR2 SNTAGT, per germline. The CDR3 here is CASSEGQGSEAFF. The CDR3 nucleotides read TGTGCCAGCAGTGAGGGACAGGGAAGCGAAGCTTTCTTT.

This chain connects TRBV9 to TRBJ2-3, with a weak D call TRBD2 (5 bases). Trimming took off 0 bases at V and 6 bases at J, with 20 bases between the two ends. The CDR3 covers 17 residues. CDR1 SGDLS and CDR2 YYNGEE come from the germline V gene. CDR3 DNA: TGTGCCAGCAGCGTAGCTGAGGGCAGAGCCCTTTGGGATACGCAGTATTTT. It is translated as CASSVAEGRALWDTQYF.

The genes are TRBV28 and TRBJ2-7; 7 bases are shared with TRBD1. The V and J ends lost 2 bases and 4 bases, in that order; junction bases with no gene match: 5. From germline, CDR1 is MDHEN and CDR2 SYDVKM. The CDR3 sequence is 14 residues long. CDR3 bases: TGTGCCAGCAGTTTAAGGGGACAGATATACGAGCAGTACTTC. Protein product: CASSLRGQIYEQYF.

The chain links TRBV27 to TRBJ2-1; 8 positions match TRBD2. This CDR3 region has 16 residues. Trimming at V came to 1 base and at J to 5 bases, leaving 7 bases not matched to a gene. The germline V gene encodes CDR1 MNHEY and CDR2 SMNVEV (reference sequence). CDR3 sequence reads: CASSLLAGGSNNEQFF. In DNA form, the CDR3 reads TGTGCCAGCAGTTTATTGGCGGGAGGATCTAACAATGAGCAGTTCTTC.

The CDR3 sequence is CATSPVLAGVGELFF. The DNA of the CDR3 is TGTGCCACCTCCCCGGTATTAGCGGGAGTAGGGGAGCTGTTTTTT. This chain connects TRBV27 to TRBJ2-2; TRBD2 matches at 9 bases. The CDR3 sequence is 15 residues long. Germline loops: CDR1 MNHEY, CDR2 SMNVEV (reference sequence). J lost 8 bases, V lost 10 bases, and 14 bases had no gene match.

The CDR3 coding sequence is TGTGCCAGCAGTTTCCGAGGGGTCGAGCAGTACTTC. Translating gives CASSFRGVEQYF. The chain couples TRBV28 to TRBJ2-7; either TRBD1 or TRBD2 may supply D (5 bases each). The germline gives CDR1 MDHEN, CDR2 SYDVKM. With 3 bases removed from V and 6 bases from J, the gap between germline ends came to 9 bases. The CDR3 contains 12 residues.

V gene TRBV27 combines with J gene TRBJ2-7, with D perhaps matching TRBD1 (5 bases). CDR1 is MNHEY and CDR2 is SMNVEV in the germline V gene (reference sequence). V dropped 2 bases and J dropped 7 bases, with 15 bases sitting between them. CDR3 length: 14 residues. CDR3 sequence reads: CASSLGHRLGEQYF. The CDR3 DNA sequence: TGTGCCAGCAGTTTAGGGCACAGGCTGGGGGAGCAGTACTTC.

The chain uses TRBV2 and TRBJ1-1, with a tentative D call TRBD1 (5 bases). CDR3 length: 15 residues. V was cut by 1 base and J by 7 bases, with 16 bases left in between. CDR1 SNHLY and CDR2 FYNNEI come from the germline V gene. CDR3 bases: TGTGCCAGCAGTGAAGGGATGCTGAAAAGGGGTGAAGCTTTCTTT. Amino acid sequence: CASSEGMLKRGEAFF. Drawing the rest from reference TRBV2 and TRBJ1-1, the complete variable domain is EPEVTQTPSHQVTQMGQEVILRCVPISNHLYFYWYRQILGQKVEFLVSFYNNEISEKSEIFDDQFSVERPDGSNFTLKIRSTKLEDSAMYFCASSEGMLKRGEAFFGQGTRLTVV.

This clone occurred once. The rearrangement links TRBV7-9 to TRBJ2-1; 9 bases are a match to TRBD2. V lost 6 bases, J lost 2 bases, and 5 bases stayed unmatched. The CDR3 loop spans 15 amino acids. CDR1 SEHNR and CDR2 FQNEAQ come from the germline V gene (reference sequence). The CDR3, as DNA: TGTGCCAGCAGTAGGACTAGCGCTACCTACAATGAGCAGTTCTTC. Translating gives CASSRTSATYNEQFF.

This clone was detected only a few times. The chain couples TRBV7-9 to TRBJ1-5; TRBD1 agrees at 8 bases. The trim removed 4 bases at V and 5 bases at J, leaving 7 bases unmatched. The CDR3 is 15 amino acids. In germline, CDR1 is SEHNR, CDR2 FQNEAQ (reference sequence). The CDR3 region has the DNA TGTGCCAGCAGCTCCCAGGGGGCGGGGTATCAGCCCCAGCATTTT. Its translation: CASSSQGAGYQPQHF. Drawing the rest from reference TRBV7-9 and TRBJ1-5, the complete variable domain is DTGVSQNPRHKITKRGQNVTFRCDPISEHNRLYWYRQTLGQGPEFLTYFQNEAQLEKSRLLSDRFSAERPKGSFSTLEIQRTEQGDSAMYLCASSSQGAGYQPQHFGDGTRLSIL.

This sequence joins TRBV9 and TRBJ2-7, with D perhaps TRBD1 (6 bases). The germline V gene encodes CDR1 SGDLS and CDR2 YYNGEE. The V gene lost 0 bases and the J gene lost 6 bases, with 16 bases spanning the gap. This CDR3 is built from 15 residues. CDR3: CASSVDGTGPFEQYF. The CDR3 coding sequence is TGTGCCAGCAGCGTAGACGGAACAGGGCCGTTCGAGCAGTACTTC.

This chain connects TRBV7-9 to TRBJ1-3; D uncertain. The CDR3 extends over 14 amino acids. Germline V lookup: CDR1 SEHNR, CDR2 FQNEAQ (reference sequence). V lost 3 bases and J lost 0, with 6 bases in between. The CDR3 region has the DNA TGTGCCAGCAGCTTCCCGAGCTCTGGAAACACCATATATTTT. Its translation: CASSFPSSGNTIYF. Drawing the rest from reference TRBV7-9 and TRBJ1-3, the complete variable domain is DTGVSQNPRHKITKRGQNVTFRCDPISEHNRLYWYRQTLGQGPEFLTYFQNEAQLEKSRLLSDRFSAERPKGSFSTLEIQRTEQGDSAMYLCASSFPSSGNTIYFGEGSWLTVV.

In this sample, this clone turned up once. As DNA, the CDR3 is TGTGCCATCAGTGATCCCGGGACGAGCTCCTACAATGAGCAGTTCTTC. Its translation: CAISDPGTSSYNEQFF. This chain connects TRBV10-3 to TRBJ2-1; D could derive from TRBD1 or TRBD2 (5 bases each). This CDR3 has 16 residues. Germline CDR1 and CDR2: ENHRY and SYGVKD. Trimming took 3 bases from V and 0 from J, leaving 12 bases between them.

The CDR3 DNA sequence: TGCGCCAGCAGCTCCTATAGCGGGAGTTACGAGCAGTACTTC. Its protein product is CASSSYSGSYEQYF. The chain combines TRBV5-1 with TRBJ2-7; 9 nucleotides align to TRBD2. The germline V gene has CDR1 SGHRS and CDR2 YFSETQ. The CDR3 has 14 residues. After removal of 3 bases from V and 4 bases from J, the junction contained 5 bases not matched to a gene. Combining the CDR3 with reference TRBV5-1 and TRBJ2-7 gives the whole variable domain KAGVTQTPRYLIKTRGQQVTLSCSPISGHRSVSWYQQTPGQGLQFLFEYFSETQRNKGNFPGRFSGRQFSNSRSEMNVSTLELGDSALYLCASSSYSGSYEQYFGPGTRLTVT.

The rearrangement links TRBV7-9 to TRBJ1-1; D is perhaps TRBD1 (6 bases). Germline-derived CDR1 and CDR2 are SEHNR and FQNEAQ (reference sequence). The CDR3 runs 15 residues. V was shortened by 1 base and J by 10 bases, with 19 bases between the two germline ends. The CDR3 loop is CASSLEGEISGRAFF. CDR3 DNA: TGTGCCAGCAGCTTAGAGGGGGAGATATCCGGACGAGCTTTCTTT.

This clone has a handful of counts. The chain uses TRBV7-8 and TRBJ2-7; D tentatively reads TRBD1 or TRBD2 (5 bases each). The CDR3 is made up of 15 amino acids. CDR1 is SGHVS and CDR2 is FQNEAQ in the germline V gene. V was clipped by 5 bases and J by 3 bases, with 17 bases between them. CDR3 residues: CASSPHQGPSYEQYF. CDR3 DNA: TGTGCCAGCAGCCCGCACCAGGGACCTAGCTACGAGCAGTACTTC.

The CDR3 coding sequence is TGTGCCAGCAGCTCCGACAGGATCTATGGCTACACCTTC. Its protein is CASSSDRIYGYTF. This chain uses TRBV27 with TRBJ1-2; a weak D match, TRBD1 (6 bases). V was trimmed by 6 bases and J by 4 bases, leaving 12 bases between them. From germline, CDR1 is MNHEY and CDR2 SMNVEV (reference sequence). The CDR3 has 13 residues.

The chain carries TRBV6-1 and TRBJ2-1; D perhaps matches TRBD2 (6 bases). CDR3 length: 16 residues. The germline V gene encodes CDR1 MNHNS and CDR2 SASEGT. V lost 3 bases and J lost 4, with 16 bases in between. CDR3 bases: TGTGCCAGCAGTGACCTGACGGGGGTTAGATACAATGAGCAGTTCTTC. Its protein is CASSDLTGVRYNEQFF.

The CDR3 DNA sequence: TGTGCCAGCAGCTTAGCACCGGACAGGGAAAGCTACGAGCAGTACTTC. Translation gives CASSLAPDRESYEQYF. The chain uses TRBV7-9 and TRBJ2-7, with 8 bases that match TRBD1. CDR3 length: 16 residues. Trimming removed 0 bases from V and 3 bases from J; junction bases left unmatched: 7. CDR1 SEHNR and CDR2 FQNEAQ come from the germline V gene (reference sequence).

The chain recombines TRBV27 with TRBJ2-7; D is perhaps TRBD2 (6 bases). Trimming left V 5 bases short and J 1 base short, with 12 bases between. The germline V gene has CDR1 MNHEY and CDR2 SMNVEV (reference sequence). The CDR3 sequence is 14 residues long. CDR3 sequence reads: CASSARDASYEQYF. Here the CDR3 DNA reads TGTGCCAGCAGTGCGCGGGACGCATCCTACGAGCAGTACTTC.

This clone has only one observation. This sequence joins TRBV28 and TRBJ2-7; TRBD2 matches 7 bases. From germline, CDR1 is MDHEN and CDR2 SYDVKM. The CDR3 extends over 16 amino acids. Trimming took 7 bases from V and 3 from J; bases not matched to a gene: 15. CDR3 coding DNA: TGTGCCAGCACCCTTGCTCTGGGGGAGGGGAGCTACGAGCAGTACTTC. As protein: CASTLALGEGSYEQYF.

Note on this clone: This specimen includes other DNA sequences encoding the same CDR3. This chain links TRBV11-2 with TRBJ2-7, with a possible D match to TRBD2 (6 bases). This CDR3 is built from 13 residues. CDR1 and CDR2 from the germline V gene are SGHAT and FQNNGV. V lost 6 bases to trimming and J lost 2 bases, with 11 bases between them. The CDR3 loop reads CASSPGLAYEQYF. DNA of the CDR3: TGTGCCAGCAGTCCGGGACTCGCCTACGAGCAGTACTTC.

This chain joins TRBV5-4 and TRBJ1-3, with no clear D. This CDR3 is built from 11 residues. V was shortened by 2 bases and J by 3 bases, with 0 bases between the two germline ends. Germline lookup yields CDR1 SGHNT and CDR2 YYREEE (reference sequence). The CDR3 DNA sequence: TGTGCCAGCAGCTTTGGAAACACCATATATTTT. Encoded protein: CASSFGNTIYF.